The clone carrying this T cell receptor (beta chain) was found a few times. Its antigen remains unidentified. The record originates from a study of T-cell reconstitution after alpha-beta-depleted transplantation in children. CDR3 length: 13 amino acids. The germline gives CDR1 SQVTM, CDR2 ANQGSEA. V lost 0 bases to trimming and J lost 9 bases, with 12 bases between them. It was with unique molecular identifiers that the TCRbeta library was prepared. TCRdb processed the PCR reads anew with MiXCR; each CDR3 protein has one entry. Among some 840,000 distinct CDR3 sequences, 16% were seen once, and the ten largest hold roughly 5%. Whole-study results and caveats: It was surviving recipient T cells and thymic progenitors that gave some patients high TCRbeta diversity at day 60. T cells produced anew were the main source of T-cell counts and diversity one year after transplant. Alpha-beta T cells present about two months after transplant were reported to originate from several hundred expanded graft clones.

This TCR was recovered from a male patient between 5 and 17 years old who had a stem cell transplant for acute lymphoblastic leukemia, so the T cells may come from the graft donor. Sequences were derived from PBMCs, mostly from graft donor cells, sampled 360 days after TCRalphabeta/CD19-depleted stem cell transplant. This sequence joins TRBV29-1 and TRBJ2-1; D unclear. CDR3 loop: CSVEDPGPSEQFF. The CDR3 DNA reads TGCAGCGTTGAAGATCCAGGACCCAGTGAGCAGTTCTTC.